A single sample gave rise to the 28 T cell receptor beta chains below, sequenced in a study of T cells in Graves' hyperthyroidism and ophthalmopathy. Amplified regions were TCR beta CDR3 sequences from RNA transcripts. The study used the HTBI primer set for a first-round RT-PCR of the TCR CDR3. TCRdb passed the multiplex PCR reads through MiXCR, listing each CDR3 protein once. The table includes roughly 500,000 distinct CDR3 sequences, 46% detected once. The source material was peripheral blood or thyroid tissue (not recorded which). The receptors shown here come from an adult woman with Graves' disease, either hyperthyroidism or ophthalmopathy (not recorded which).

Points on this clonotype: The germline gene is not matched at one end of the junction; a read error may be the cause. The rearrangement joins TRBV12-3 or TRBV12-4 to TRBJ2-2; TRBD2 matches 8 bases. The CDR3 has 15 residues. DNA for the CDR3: TGTGCCAGCGGTTTTGGCGGGAGGCGCACCGGGGAGCTGTACTTC. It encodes CASGFGGRRTGELYF.

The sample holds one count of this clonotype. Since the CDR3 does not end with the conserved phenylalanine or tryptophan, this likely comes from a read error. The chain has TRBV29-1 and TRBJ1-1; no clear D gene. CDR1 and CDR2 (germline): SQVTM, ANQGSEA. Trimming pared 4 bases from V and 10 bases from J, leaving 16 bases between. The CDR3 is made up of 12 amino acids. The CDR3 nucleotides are TGCAGCGTTGCGGCCTCAGCCTTGAGAGCTTTCTCT. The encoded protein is CSVAASALRAFS.

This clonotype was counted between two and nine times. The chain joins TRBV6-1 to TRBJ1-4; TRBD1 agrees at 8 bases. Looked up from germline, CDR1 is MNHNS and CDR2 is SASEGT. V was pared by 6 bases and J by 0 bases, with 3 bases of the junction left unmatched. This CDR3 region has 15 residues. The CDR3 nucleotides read TGTGCCAGCAGGGACAGGGATGCAACTAATGAAAAACTGTTTTTT. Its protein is CASRDRDATNEKLFF.

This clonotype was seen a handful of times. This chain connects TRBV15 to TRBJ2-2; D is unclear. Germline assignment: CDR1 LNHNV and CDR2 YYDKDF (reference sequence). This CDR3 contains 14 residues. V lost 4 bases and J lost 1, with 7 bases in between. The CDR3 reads CATSKDLNTGELFF. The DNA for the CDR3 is TGTGCCACCAGCAAGGATTTGAACACCGGGGAGCTGTTTTTT.

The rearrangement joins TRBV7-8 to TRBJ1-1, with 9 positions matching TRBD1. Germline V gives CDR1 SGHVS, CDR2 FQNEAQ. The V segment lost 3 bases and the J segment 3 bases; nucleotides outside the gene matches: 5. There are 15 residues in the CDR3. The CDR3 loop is CASSLNRGLYTEAFF. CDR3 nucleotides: TGTGCCAGCAGCTTGAACAGGGGGCTTTACACTGAAGCTTTCTTT.

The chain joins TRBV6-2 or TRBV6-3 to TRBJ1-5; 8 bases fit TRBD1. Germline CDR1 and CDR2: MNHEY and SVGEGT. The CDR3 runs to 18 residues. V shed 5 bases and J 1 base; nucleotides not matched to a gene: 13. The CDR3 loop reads CASSPLTPDRVSNQPQHF. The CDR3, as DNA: TGTGCCAGCAGTCCGCTTACCCCGGACAGGGTAAGCAATCAGCCCCAGCATTTT.

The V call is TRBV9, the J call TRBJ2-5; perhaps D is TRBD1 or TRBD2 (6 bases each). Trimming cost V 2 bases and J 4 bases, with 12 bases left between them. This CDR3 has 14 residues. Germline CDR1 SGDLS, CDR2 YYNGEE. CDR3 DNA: TGTGCCAGCAGCGTTGGGGGGCAGGGAGAGACCCAGTACTTC. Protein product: CASSVGGQGETQYF.

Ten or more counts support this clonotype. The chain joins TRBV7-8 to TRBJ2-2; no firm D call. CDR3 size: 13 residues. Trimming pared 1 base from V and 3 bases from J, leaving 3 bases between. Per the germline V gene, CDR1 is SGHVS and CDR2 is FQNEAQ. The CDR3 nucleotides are TGTGCCAGCAGCTTAGGGTACACCGGGGAGCTGTTTTTT. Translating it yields CASSLGYTGELFF.

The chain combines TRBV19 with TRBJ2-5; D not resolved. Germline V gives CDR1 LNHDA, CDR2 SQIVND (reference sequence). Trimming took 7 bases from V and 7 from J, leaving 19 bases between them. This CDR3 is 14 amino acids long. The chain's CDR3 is CASTPWEGLGTQYF. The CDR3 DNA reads TGTGCCAGTACCCCCTGGGAAGGCTTGGGGACCCAGTACTTC.

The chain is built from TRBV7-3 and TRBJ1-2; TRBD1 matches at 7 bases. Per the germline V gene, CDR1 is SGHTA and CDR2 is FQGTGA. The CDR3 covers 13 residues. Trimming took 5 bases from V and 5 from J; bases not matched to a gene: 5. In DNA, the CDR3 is TGTGCCAGCAGCCCGAGACAGGGTTATGGCTACACCTTC. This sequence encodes CASSPRQGYGYTF. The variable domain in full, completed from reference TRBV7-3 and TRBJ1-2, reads GAGVSQTPSNKVTEKGKYVELRCDPISGHTALYWYRQSLGQGPEFLIYFQGTGAADDSGLPNDRFFAVRPEGSVSTLKIQRTERGDSAVYLCASSPRQGYGYTFGSGTRLTVV.

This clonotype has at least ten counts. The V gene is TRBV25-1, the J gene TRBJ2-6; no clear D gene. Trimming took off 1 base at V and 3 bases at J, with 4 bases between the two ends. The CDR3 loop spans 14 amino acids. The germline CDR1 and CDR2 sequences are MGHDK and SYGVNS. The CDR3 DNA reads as TGTGCCAGCAGTGAATCCGGTGGGGCCAACGTCCTGACTTTC. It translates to CASSESGGANVLTF.

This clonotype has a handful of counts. This CDR3 reads CASSLARAFYGYTF. The CDR3 bases are TGTGCCAGCAGCTTAGCGCGGGCGTTCTATGGCTACACCTTC. V usage is TRBV7-2 and J usage is TRBJ1-2; D not certain. Trimming pared 0 bases from V and 4 bases from J, leaving 9 bases between. The CDR3 has 14 amino acids. Germline V lookup: CDR1 SGHTA, CDR2 FQGNSA.

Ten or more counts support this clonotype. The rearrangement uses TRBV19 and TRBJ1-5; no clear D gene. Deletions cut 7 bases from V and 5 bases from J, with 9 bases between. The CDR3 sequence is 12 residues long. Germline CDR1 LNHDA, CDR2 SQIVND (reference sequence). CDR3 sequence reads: CASNSRDQPQHF. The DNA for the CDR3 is TGTGCCAGTAATTCGAGGGATCAGCCCCAGCATTTT.

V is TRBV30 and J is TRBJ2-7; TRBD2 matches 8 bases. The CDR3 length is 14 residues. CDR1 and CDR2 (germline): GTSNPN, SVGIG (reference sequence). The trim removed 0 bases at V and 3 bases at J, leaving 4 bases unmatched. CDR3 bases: TGTGCCTGGAGTGTGGGGCTAGCGGGCTACGAGCAGTACTTC. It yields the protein CAWSVGLAGYEQYF.

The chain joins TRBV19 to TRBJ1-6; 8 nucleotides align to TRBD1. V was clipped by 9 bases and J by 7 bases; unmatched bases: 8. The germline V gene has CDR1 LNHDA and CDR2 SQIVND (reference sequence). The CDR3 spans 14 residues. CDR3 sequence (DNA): TGTGCCAGCAGCGGGGACAGGCCCAATTCACCCCTCCACTTT. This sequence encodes CASSGDRPNSPLHF.

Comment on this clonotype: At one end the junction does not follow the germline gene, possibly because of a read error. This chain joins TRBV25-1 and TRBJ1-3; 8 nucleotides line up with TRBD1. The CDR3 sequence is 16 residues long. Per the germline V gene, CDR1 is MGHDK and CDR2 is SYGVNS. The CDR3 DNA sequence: TGTGCCTGCAGTGCAATTCCAGGGGGCCGTGGAAACACCATATATTTT. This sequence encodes CACSAIPGGRGNTIYF.

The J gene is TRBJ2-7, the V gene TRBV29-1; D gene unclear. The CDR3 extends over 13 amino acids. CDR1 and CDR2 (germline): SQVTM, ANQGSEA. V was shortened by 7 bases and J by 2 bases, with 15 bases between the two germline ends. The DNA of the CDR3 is TGCAGCGCTGCGGCTACTGAGCCCTACGAGCAGTACTTC. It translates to CSAAATEPYEQYF.

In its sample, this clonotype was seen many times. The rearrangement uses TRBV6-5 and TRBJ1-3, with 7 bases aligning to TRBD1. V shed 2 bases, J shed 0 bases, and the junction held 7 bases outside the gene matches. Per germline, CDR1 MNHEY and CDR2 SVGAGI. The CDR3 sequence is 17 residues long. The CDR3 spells CASSYPGQAPSGNTIYF. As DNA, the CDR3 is TGTGCCAGCAGTTACCCAGGACAGGCGCCCTCTGGAAACACCATATATTTT.

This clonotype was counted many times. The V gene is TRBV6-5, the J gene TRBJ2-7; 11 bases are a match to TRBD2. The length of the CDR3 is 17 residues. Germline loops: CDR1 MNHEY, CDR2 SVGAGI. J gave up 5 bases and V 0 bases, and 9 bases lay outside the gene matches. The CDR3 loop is CASSYSPSSGRPHEQYF. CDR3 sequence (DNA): TGTGCCAGCAGTTACTCCCCCTCTAGCGGGAGGCCCCACGAGCAGTACTTC.

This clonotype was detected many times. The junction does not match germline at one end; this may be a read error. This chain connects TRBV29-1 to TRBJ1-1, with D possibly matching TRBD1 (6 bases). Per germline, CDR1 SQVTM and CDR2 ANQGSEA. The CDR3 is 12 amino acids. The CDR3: CSVLGGNSEAFF. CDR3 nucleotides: TGCAGCGTTCTAGGGGGGAACAGTGAAGCTTTCTTT.

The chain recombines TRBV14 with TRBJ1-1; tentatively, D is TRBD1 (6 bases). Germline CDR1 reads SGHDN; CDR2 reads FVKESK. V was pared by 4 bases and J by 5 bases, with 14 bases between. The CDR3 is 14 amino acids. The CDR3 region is CASSLTQGQTEAFF. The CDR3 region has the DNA TGTGCCAGCAGCCTAACGCAGGGGCAAACTGAAGCTTTCTTT.

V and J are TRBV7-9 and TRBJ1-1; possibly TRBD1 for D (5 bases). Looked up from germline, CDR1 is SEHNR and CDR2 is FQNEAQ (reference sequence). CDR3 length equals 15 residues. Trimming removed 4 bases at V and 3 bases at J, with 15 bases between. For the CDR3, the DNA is TGTGCCAGCAGCTCGGCCCCACAGGTGTACACTGAAGCTTTCTTT. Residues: CASSSAPQVYTEAFF.

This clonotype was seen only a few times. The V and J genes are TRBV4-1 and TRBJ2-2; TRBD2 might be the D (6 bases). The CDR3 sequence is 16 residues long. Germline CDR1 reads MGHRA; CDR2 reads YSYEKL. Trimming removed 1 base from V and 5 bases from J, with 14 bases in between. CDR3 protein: CASSQGGGSATGELFF. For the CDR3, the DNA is TGCGCCAGCAGCCAAGGTGGGGGGTCGGCAACCGGGGAGCTGTTTTTT.

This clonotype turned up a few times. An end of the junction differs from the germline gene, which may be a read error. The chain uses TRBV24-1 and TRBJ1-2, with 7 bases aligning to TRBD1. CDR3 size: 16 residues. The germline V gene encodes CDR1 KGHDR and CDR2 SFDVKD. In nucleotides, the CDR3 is TGTGCCAGCAGTGAACCACAGGGGCCGATCATCTATGGCTACACCTTC. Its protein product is CASSEPQGPIIYGYTF.

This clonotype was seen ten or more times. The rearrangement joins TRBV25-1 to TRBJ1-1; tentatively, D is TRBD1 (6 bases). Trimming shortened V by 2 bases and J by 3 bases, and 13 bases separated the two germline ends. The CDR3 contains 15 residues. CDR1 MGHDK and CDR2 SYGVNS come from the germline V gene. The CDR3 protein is CASSEPRSGDTEAFF. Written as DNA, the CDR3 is TGTGCCAGCAGTGAACCCCGGTCAGGGGACACTGAAGCTTTCTTT.

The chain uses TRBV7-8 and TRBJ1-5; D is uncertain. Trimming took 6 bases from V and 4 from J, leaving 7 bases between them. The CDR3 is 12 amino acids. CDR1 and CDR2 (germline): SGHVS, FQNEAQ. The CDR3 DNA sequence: TGTGCCAGCAGTTCGGCGAATCAGCCCCAGCATTTT. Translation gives CASSSANQPQHF.

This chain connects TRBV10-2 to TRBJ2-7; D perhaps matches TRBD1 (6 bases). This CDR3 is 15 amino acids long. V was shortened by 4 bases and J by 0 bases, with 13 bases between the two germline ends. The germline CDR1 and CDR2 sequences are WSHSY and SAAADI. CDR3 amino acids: CASSGGHLSSYEQYF. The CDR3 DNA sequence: TGCGCCAGCAGTGGGGGACACCTTAGCTCCTACGAGCAGTACTTC.

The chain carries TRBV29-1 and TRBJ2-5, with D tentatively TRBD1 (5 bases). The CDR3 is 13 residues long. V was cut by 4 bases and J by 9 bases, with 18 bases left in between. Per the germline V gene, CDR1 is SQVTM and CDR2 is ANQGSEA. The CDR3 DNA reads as TGCAGCGTTGCGACAGAAGCACACGTGGCCCAGTACTTC. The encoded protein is CSVATEAHVAQYF.